This T cell receptor beta chain was recovered during a study of T cells after yellow fever vaccination. Study context: Low-cell-number fractions underwent preparation using SMART-Seq v4 Ultra Low Input.

The sample holds a few counts of this clonotype. Its cognate antigen is unknown. The V gene lost 3 bases and the J gene lost 6 bases, with 5 bases spanning the gap. Looked up from germline, CDR1 is MGHRA and CDR2 is YSYEKL. The CDR3 length is 12 residues. Using its own MiXCR run on the 5' RACE reads, TCRdb lists one record per CDR3 protein. The data show about 170,000 distinct CDR3 sequences, approximately 10% seen once. Notes on the study in general: CD4 and CD8 compartments shared a small share of clonotypes.

V gene TRBV4-1 combines with J gene TRBJ2-2; D call uncertain. The sequence was obtained from a man between 18 and 29 years old who received the YFV17D yellow fever vaccine. This specimen was CD8+ T cells sorted from PBMCs, taken 15 days after the yellow fever booster vaccination. In DNA, the CDR3 is TGCGCCAGCAGCCAGGTCCCCGGGGAGCTGTTTTTT. This gives the protein CASSQVPGELFF.